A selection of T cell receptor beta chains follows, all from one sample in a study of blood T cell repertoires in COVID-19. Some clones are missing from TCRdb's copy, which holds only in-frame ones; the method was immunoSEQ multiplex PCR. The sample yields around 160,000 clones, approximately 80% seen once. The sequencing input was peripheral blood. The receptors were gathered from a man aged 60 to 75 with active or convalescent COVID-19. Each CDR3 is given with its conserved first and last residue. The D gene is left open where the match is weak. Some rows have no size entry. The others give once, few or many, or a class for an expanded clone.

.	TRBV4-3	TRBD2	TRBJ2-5	TGCGCCAGCAGCCCCCTTGGACTAGTTGTTGATGAGACCCAGTACTTC	CASSPLGLVVDETQYF
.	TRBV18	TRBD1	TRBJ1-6	TGTGCCAGCTCACCAGCCAGGGGGCCTAATAATTCACCCCTCCACTTT	CASSPARGPNNSPLHF
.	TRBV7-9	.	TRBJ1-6	TGTGCCAGCAGCTTAGTCAGCAAACAGGATTCACCCCTCCACTTT	CASSLVSKQDSPLHF
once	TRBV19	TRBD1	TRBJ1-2	TGTGCCAGTAGCTCAACAGGGGGCGATGGCTACACCTTC	CASSSTGGDGYTF
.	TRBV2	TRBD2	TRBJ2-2	TGTGCCAGCAGCCTTAGCGGGAAGAACACCGGGGAGCTGTTTTTT	CASSLSGKNTGELFF
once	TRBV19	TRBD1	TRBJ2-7	TGTGCCAGTAGTTCTGGACAGGTGGGCTCCTACGAGCAGTACTTC	CASSSGQVGSYEQYF
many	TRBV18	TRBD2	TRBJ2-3	TGTGCCAGCTCACCAAGTAGCGGGGATACGCAGTATTTT	CASSPSSGDTQYF
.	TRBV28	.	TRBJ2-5	TGTGCCAGCAGTGCGACCGGGACTGCCCGGGAGACCCAGTACTTC	CASSATGTARETQYF
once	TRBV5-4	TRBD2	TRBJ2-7	TGTGCCAGCAGCCGCTCTAGCGGGAGGGTAAACGAGCAGTACTTC	CASSRSSGRVNEQYF
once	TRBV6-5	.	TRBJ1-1	TGTGCCAGCAAACAGGGAGTATTACGGACTGAAGCTTTCTTT	CASKQGVLRTEAFF
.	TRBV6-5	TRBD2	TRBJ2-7	TGTGCCAGCAGACCCCTGACTAGCGGGAGTTACGAGCAGTACTTC	CASRPLTSGSYEQYF
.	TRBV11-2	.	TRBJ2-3	TGTGCCAGCAGCTTTCCTCATACGCAGTATTTT	CASSFPHTQYF
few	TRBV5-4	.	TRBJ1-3	TGTGCCAGCAGCTCGCAGGGGTCTGGAAACACCATATATTTT	CASSSQGSGNTIYF
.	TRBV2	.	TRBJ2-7	TGTGCCAGCACCCTGTCGGGCGAGCAGTACTTC	CASTLSGEQYF